This section outlines one TCR beta chain sequence together with its context. The antigen is undetermined. The source of the sample is a study of cytomegalovirus exposure and HLA in healthy donors. Study results and caveats: In a later analysis, HLA-C alleles had the fewest associated TCRs, DRB1 alleles the most.

CDR1 is LGHNA and CDR2 is YNFKEQ in the germline V gene. V shed 3 bases, J shed 1 base, and the junction held 9 bases outside the gene matches. This CDR3 comprises 17 residues. Primers included in the PCR were 60 Vbeta and 13 Jbeta primers. Measured with immunoSEQ multiplex PCR; TCRdb has only the in-frame clones, and not every one. The sample shows under 200,000 clones, around 80% of them seen only once. J is TRBJ2-3 and V is TRBV4-2; 8 bases line up with TRBD1. This TCR was recovered from a middle-aged man in good health and CMV-seronegative. The sample taken for sequencing was PBMCs. The CDR3 DNA sequence: TGTGCCAGCAGCCAGGCGACAGGGGTTGAGGGCACAGATACGCAGTATTTT. Protein: CASSQATGVEGTDTQYF.